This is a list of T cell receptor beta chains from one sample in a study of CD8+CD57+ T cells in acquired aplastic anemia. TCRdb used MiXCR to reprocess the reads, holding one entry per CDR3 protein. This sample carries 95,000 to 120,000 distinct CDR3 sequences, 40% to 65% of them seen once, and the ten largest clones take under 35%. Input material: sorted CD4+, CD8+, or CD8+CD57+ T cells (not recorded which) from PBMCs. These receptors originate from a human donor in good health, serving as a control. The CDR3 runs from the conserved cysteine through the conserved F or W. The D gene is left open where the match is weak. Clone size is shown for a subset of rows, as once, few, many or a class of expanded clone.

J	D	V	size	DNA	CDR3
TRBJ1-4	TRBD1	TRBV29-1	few	TGCAGCGCCACTCAGGGGGCGCAGGCTGAAAAACTGTTTTTT	CSATQGAQAEKLFF
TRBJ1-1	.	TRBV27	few	TGTGCCAGCGGGCGTCCCTGGGAGGTTTTACAGGAAGCTTTCTTT	CASGRPWEVLQEAFF
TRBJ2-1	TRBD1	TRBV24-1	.	TGTGCCACCAGGGGGGACAGCTCCTACAATGAGCAGTTCTTC	CATRGDSSYNEQFF
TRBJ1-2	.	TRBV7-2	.	TGTGCCAGCACTCGTTCCATACGAGGCTACACCTTC	CASTRSIRGYTF
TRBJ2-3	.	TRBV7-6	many	TGTGCCAGCAGCTTGGCGTATGGGAGCACAGATACGCAGTATTTT	CASSLAYGSTDTQYF
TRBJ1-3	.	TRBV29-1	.	TGCAGCGTTTGGGGGGCAGCTAACTCTGGAAACACCATATATTTT	CSVWGAANSGNTIYF
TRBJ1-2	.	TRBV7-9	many	TGTGCCAGCACCCCCCTTCAGGGGCATGGCTACACCTTC	CASTPLQGHGYTF
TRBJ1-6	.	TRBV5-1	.	TGCGCCAGCAGCTTGTTAGGGTCGGGTTCACCCCTCCACTTT	CASSLLGSGSPLHF
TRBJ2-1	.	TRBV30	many	TGTGCCTGGAGTGTGGGTTCGGGGGAGCAGTTCTTC	CAWSVGSGEQFF
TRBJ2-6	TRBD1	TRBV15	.	TGTGCCACCAAAGACAGGGGGTTCTCTGGGGCCAACGTCCTGACTTTC	CATKDRGFSGANVLTF
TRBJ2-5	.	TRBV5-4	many	TGTGCCAGCAGCTTGCCTTTGGAGGAAGGGGCCCGTTTGTACTTC	CASSLPLEEGARLYF
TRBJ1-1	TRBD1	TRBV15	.	TGTGCCACCAGCAACCGACAGGGAGGCACTGAAGCTTTCTTT	CATSNRQGGTEAFF
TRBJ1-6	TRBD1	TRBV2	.	TGTGCCAGCAGAGTTGGGACAGTACATAATTCACCCCTCCACTTT	CASRVGTVHNSPLHF
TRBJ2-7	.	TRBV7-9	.	TGTGCCAGCGGGGACTCCTACGAGCAGTACTTC	CASGDSYEQYF
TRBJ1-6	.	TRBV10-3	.	TGTGCCACGCGGGCCGGGGGTACTTCACCCCTCCACTTT	CATRAGGTSPLHF
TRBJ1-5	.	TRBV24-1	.	TGTGCCACCAGTGATGGGGGTAACGGCAATCAGCCCCAGCATTTT	CATSDGGNGNQPQHF
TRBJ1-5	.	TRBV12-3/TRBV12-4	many	TGTGCCAGCACCGGGGGCGCAGAAGAGCCCCAGCATTTT	CASTGGAEEPQHF
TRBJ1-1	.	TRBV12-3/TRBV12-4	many	TGTGCCAGCAGCCCTGGATTGGGGTACACTGAAGCTTTCTTT	CASSPGLGYTEAFF
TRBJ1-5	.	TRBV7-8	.	TGTGCCAGCAGCTTAGGAGGAGTGCAGCCCCAGCATTTT	CASSLGGVQPQHF
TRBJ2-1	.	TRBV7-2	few	TGTGCCAGCAGCTTAGAACATACGAGCTCCTACAGTGAGCAGTTCTTC	CASSLEHTSSYSEQFF
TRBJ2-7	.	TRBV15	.	TGTGCCACCAGCAGTATAAGACAGTCTTTGTACGAGCAGTACTTC	CATSSIRQSLYEQYF
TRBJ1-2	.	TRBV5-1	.	TGCGCCAGCAGTGATGAACCAGGGATGAGGGATGGCTACACCTTC	CASSDEPGMRDGYTF
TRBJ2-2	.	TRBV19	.	TGTGCCAGTAGTATTGGTCCGACGAACACCGGGGAGCTGTTTTTT	CASSIGPTNTGELFF
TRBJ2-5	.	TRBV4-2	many	TGTGCCAGCAGCCAAGATGGGTGGCGGGGCCAAGAGACCCAGTACTTC	CASSQDGWRGQETQYF
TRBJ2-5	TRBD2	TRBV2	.	TGTGCCAGCAGCACTAGCGTTGAAGAGACCCGGTACTTC	CASSTSVEETRYF
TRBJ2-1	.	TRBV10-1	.	TGCGCCAGCAGTGATCGATTAGGGCGGAACAATGAGCAGTTCTTC	CASSDRLGRNNEQFF
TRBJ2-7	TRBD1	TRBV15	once	TGTGCCAAGCAACCGGGACAGAGCTACGAGCAGTACTTC	CAKQPGQSYEQYF
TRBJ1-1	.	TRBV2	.	TGTGCCAGCAGAGCGGACGAAGCTTTCTTT	CASRADEAFF
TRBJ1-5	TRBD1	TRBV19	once	TGTGCCAGTACCACGGACAGGGATGTCAATCAGCCCCAGCATTTT	CASTTDRDVNQPQHF
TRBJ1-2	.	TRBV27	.	TGTGCCAGCAGTTTAGTACCGGGGATGGGCTACACCTTC	CASSLVPGMGYTF
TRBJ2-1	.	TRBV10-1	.	TGCGCCAGCAGCGAAGACACCTACAATGAGCAGTCCTTC	CASSEDTYNEQSF
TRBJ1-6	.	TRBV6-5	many	TGTGCCAGCAGTTACTCGGGGGGGACTAATTCACCCCTCCACTTT	CASSYSGGTNSPLHF
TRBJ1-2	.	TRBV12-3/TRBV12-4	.	TGTGCCAGCAGTTTGGGGGAGGAAGGCAACACCTTC	CASSLGEEGNTF
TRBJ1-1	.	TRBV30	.	TGTGCCTGGAGTCCCCCGGAGGGGGTCACTGAAGCTTTCTTT	CAWSPPEGVTEAFF
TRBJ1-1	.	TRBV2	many	TGTGCCAGCAGTTTTGGACCGGGACAGAACACTGAAGCTTTCTTT	CASSFGPGQNTEAFF
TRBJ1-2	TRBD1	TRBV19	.	TGTGCCAGTAGTATTCTCCAGGGGGTTGGCTACACCTTC	CASSILQGVGYTF
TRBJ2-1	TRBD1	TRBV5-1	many	TGCGCCAGCAGCTTGGTACAGGGGGTGAACAATGAGCAGTTCTTC	CASSLVQGVNNEQFF
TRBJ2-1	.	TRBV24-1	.	TGTGCCACCAGTGATAGGGGTCCAAACAATGAGCAGTTCTTC	CATSDRGPNNEQFF
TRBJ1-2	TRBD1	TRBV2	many	TGTGCCAGCAGAGGACAGGGGATCTATGGCTACACCTTC	CASRGQGIYGYTF
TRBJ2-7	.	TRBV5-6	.	TGTGCCAGTAGTATCCAAGGGTCCTACCTCCCCTACGAGCAGTACTTC	CASSIQGSYLPYEQYF
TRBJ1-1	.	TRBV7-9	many	TGTGCCAGCAGCATGATTAGTGGACCCAGGAACACTGAAGCTTTCTTT	CASSMISGPRNTEAFF
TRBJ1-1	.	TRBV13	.	TGTGCCAGCAGCCCCCTGGGGATGCAAGCTTTCTTT	CASSPLGMQAFF
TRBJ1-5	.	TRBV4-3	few	TGCGCCAGCAGCCAAGCGCGACACTCAAATCAGCCCCAGCATTTT	CASSQARHSNQPQHF
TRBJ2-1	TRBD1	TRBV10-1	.	TGCGCCAGCACGGACAGGCTGGATGAGCAGTTCTTC	CASTDRLDEQFF
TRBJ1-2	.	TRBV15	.	TGTGCCACCAGCAGAGATCGAGCTAACTATGGCTACACCTTC	CATSRDRANYGYTF
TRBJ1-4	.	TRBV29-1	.	TGCAGCAGTTTAGGGTTGGCAACTAATGAAAAACTGTTTTTT	CSSLGLATNEKLFF
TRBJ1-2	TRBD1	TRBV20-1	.	TGCAGTGCTAGGGGGACAGGGGACGGAGGCTACACCTTC	CSARGTGDGGYTF
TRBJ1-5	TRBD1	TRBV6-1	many	TGTGCCAGCAGTGGCGCGCGGGACAGCTATAATCAGCCCCAGCATTTT	CASSGARDSYNQPQHF
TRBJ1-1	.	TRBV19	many	TGTGCCAGTAGTATATCGTGGACTTCTAACACTGAAGCTTTCTTT	CASSISWTSNTEAFF
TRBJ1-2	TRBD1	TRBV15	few	TGTGCCACCAGCACTGGACAGGGGGAGGGCTACACCTTC	CATSTGQGEGYTF